A single sample gave rise to the 6 T cell receptor beta chains below, sequenced in a study of response to subunit inactivated influenza vaccine. TCRdb re-called the RT-PCR reads with MiXCR, one entry per CDR3 protein. The sample has under 200,000 distinct CDR3 sequences; approximately 11% are singletons. The source material was CD8+ T cells sorted from PBMCs, sampled around 25 months after vaccination. The receptors come from a man between 45 and 75 years old who received an inactivated influenza vaccine.

This clonotype has more than one count but fewer than ten. The DNA for the CDR3 is TGTGCCAGCAGCTTAGCGGGAGCTGGCTACACCTTC. It is translated as CASSLAGAGYTF. This rearrangement joins TRBV7-9 to TRBJ1-2, with D hard to call. V was pared by 0 bases and J by 7 bases, with 6 bases between. There are 12 residues in the CDR3. The V gene's germline CDR1 is SEHNR and CDR2 FQNEAQ (reference sequence). Drawing the rest from reference TRBV7-9 and TRBJ1-2, the complete variable domain is DTGVSQNPRHKITKRGQNVTFRCDPISEHNRLYWYRQTLGQGPEFLTYFQNEAQLEKSRLLSDRFSAERPKGSFSTLEIQRTEQGDSAMYLCASSLAGAGYTFGSGTRLTVV.

This clonotype was seen a few times. The chain carries TRBV24-1 and TRBJ1-1; TRBD1 aligns across 9 bases. This CDR3 is 15 amino acids long. Germline V gene sequence: CDR1 KGHDR, CDR2 SFDVKD. The junction had 11 bases not matched to a gene; V was cut back by 2 bases and J by 11 bases. The CDR3 coding sequence is TGTGCCACCAGTGATTCTGGGGACAGGGCGGTTATGGCTTTCTTT. It specifies CATSDSGDRAVMAFF.

This clonotype has ten or more counts. The chain links TRBV20-1 to TRBJ2-1; a weak D match, TRBD1 (6 bases). V dropped 3 bases and J dropped 5 bases, with 11 bases sitting between them. The CDR3 contains 13 residues. The germline V gene has CDR1 DFQATT and CDR2 SNEGSKA (reference sequence). The chain's CDR3 is CSASQDRNNEQFF. In nucleotides, the CDR3 is TGCAGTGCTAGCCAGGACAGAAACAATGAGCAGTTCTTC.

This clonotype was seen many times. The chain combines TRBV4-3 with TRBJ1-2; maybe TRBD1 (6 bases). Germline lookup yields CDR1 LGHNA and CDR2 YSLEER. The CDR3 sequence is 15 residues long. The V and J ends lost 0 bases and 4 bases respectively, with 12 bases between them. The CDR3 loop reads CASSQESDSSYGYTF. The CDR3 nucleotides are TGCGCCAGCAGCCAAGAATCGGACAGCTCCTATGGCTACACCTTC.

This clonotype was seen repeatedly, ten times or more. The chain combines TRBV12-3 or TRBV12-4 with TRBJ2-1; 8 bases agree with TRBD2. The CDR3 is 11 amino acids. This CDR3 reads CAGGRPHEQFF. The CDR3 DNA is TGTGCGGGCGGGAGGCCCCATGAGCAGTTCTTC.

The V gene is TRBV6-5, the J gene TRBJ2-5; TRBD1 or TRBD2 may be the D gene (6 bases each). Germline CDR1 reads MNHEY; CDR2 reads SVGAGI. Deletions cut 4 bases from V and 4 bases from J, with 13 bases between. CDR3 length equals 14 residues. DNA of the CDR3: TGTGCCAGCAGTTTTGAACAGGGAGGAGAGACCCAGTACTTC. It translates to CASSFEQGGETQYF.